The T cell receptor (beta chain) under discussion was sequenced for a study of PD-1 blockade in classical Hodgkin lymphoma. Study-level findings and limits: What caused the repertoire differences, perhaps disease activity or prior therapy, remains undefined. Healthy donors were reported to have higher baseline TCR diversity than newly diagnosed patients.

Germline V gene sequence: CDR1 SEHNR, CDR2 FQNEAQ (reference sequence). Trimming removed 5 bases at V and 3 bases at J, with 13 bases between. The CDR3 has 14 residues. Data came from immunoSEQ multiplex PCR; TCRdb stores just in-frame clones and leaves some out. The repertoire holds several thousand clones, with over 65% as singletons. In regard to this clone: Antigen unknown.

Time point reported: newly diagnosed, previously untreated cHL patient sample. After thawing, PBMCs were subjected to magnetic negative selection to isolate CD8+ T cells. The comparison group had newly diagnosed, previously untreated classical Hodgkin lymphoma. Input material: CD8+ T cells from blood. This TCR came from a human donor with classical Hodgkin lymphoma. This sequence joins TRBV7-9 and TRBJ2-5; D is perhaps TRBD1 (6 bases). For the CDR3, the DNA is TGTGCCAGCAGCCTTTTACAGGGTGAAGAGACCCAGTACTTC. Encoded protein: CASSLLQGEETQYF. Filled out from reference TRBV7-9 and TRBJ2-5, the complete variable domain reads DTGVSQNPRHKITKRGQNVTFRCDPISEHNRLYWYRQTLGQGPEFLTYFQNEAQLEKSRLLSDRFSAERPKGSFSTLEIQRTEQGDSAMYLCASSLLQGEETQYFGPGTRLLVL.